This TCR beta chain was identified during a study of blood T cell repertoires in COVID-19. Clones were sequenced by immunoSEQ multiplex PCR, and TCRdb holds only the in-frame ones, with some missing. The table shows roughly 250,000 clones, with approximately 85% occurring only once. Trimming left V 5 bases short and J 3 bases short, with 8 bases between. Looked up from germline, CDR1 is GTSNPN and CDR2 is SVGIG (reference sequence). This CDR3 has 12 amino acids. This clone was seen a few times. The chain uses TRBV30 and TRBJ1-3; D is unresolved. Sequenced: peripheral blood. The TCR sequence derives from a human donor with COVID-19, enrolled during active disease. The donor label of this sample is uncertain. CDR3 nucleotides: TGTGCCTGGGACACAAGTGGAAACACCATATATTTT. Its protein is CAWDTSGNTIYF.